The subject of this entry is one TCR beta chain. Its cognate antigen is unknown. With 60 Vbeta and 13 Jbeta primers, the PCR was carried out. Data came from immunoSEQ multiplex PCR; TCRdb stores just in-frame clones and leaves some out. Seen here are some 150,000 clones, approximately 80% observed once, and the top ten hold under 5.5%. Germline values: CDR1 SQVTM, CDR2 ANQGSEA. Trimming took off 5 bases at V and 3 bases at J, with 11 bases between the two ends. CDR3 size: 12 residues. This entry belongs to a study of cytomegalovirus exposure and HLA in healthy donors. Findings and caveats of the study: In most subjects, TCR beta sequences reportedly gave accurate predictions of HLA-A and HLA-B alleles. Further analysis, carried out later, found HLA-associated TCR beta chains more clonally expanded than equally common other chains.

Sequencing used PBMCs. The TCR originated in a woman aged 50 to 65 in good health and CMV-seronegative. This chain uses TRBV29-1 with TRBJ2-7; perhaps TRBD1 as D (6 bases). CDR3 bases: TGCAGCGTTTCTTCGGACAGCTACGAGCAGTACTTC. It is translated as CSVSSDSYEQYF.